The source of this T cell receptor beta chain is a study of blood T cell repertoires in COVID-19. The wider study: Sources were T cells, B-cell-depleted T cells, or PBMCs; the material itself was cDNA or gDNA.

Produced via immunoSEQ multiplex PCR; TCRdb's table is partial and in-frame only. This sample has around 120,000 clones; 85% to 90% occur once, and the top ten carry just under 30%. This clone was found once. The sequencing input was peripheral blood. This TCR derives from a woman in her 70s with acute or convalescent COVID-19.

CDR3 DNA sequence: TGTGCCAGCAGGGCACTATCTGGGGCCAACGTCCTGACTTTC. Protein: CASRALSGANVLTF. The chain employs TRBV27 and TRBJ2-6; no reliable D call. The V gene lost 6 bases and the J gene lost 1 base, with 7 bases spanning the gap. The germline V gene encodes CDR1 MNHEY and CDR2 SMNVEV (reference sequence). This CDR3 comprises 14 residues.